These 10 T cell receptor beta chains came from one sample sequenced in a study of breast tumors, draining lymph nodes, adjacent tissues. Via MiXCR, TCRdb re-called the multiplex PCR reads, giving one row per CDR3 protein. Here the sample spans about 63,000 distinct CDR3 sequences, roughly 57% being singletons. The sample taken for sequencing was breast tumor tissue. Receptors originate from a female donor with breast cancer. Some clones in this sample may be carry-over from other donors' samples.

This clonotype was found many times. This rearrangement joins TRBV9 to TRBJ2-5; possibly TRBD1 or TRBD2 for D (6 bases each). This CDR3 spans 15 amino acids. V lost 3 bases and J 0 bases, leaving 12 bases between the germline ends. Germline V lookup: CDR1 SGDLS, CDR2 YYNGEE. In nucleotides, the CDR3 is TGTGCCAGCAGCGCCGGGGGCCAGTACCAAGAGACCCAGTACTTC. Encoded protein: CASSAGGQYQETQYF.

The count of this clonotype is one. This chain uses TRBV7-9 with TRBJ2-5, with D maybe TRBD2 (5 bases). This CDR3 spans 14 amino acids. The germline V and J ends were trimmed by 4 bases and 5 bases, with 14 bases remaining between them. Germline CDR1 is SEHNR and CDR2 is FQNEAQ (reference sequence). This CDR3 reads CASSSELRGETQYF. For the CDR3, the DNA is TGTGCCAGCAGCTCCGAGCTACGCGGGGAGACCCAGTACTTC.

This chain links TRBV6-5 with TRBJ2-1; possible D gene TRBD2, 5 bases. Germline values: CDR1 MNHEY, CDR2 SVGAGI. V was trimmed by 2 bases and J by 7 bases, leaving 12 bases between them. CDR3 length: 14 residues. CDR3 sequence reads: CASSYGQRYNEQFF. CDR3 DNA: TGTGCCAGCAGTTACGGGCAGCGGTATAATGAGCAGTTCTTC.

The CDR3 region is CASSSGRTSGGAGETQYF. The CDR3 nucleotides read TGTGCCAGCAGCTCGGGGCGGACTAGCGGGGGGGCCGGCGAGACCCAGTACTTC. This sequence joins TRBV7-9 and TRBJ2-5, with 15 bases that match TRBD2. CDR1 and CDR2 from the germline V gene are SEHNR and FQNEAQ (reference sequence). The CDR3 spans 18 residues. The ends lost 4 bases at V and 5 bases at J; junction bases unmatched: 11. Combining the CDR3 with reference TRBV7-9 and TRBJ2-5 gives the whole variable domain DTGVSQNPRHKITKRGQNVTFRCDPISEHNRLYWYRQTLGQGPEFLTYFQNEAQLEKSRLLSDRFSAERPKGSFSTLEIQRTEQGDSAMYLCASSSGRTSGGAGETQYFGPGTRLLVL.

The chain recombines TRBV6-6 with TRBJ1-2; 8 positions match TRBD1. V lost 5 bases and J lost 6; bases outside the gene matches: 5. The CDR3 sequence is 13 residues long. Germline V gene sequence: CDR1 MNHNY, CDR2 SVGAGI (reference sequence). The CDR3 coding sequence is TGTGCCAGCAGTCGGTGGACAGGGAATGGCTACACCTTC. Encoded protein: CASSRWTGNGYTF.

The CDR3 DNA is TGCAGCGTTGTTTACTACGAGCAGTACTTC. Protein product: CSVVYYEQYF. The V call is TRBV29-1, the J call TRBJ2-7; D gene unclear. V was shortened by 4 bases and J by 3 bases, with 4 bases between the two germline ends. The CDR3 is 10 residues long. Germline values: CDR1 SQVTM, CDR2 ANQGSEA.

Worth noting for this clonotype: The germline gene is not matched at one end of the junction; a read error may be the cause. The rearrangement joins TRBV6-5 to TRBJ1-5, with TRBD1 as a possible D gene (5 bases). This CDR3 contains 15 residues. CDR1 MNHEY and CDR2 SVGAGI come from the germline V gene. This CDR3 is CASSRQWNSDQPQHF. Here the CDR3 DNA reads TGTGCCAGCAGTCGACAGTGGAATAGCGATCAGCCTCAGCATTTT.

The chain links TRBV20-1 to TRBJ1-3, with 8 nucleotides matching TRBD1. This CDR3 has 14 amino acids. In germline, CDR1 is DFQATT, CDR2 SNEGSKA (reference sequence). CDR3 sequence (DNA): TGCAGCGTCGCACAGGGGGATGTTGGAAACACCATATATTTT. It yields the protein CSVAQGDVGNTIYF.

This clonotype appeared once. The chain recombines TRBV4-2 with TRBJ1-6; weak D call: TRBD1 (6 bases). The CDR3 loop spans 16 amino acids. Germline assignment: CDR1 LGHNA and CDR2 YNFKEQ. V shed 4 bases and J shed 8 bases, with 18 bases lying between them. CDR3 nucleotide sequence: TGTGCCAGCAGCCGTCCGGGGGGCAGGGCAGATTCACCCCTCCACTTT. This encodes CASSRPGGRADSPLHF.

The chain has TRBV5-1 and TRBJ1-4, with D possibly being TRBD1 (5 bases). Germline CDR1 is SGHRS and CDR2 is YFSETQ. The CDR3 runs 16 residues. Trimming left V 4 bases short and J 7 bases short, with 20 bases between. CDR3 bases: TGCGCCAGCAGCCTTCGGGAGAGGGCAGGGAGTGAAAAACTGTTTTTT. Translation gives CASSLRERAGSEKLFF.